The TCR beta chain described here comes from a study of post-analysis software for immune sequencing data. Points from the study as a whole: Higher frequency in patients than in controls was seen for roughly five TRBV segments, with TRBV5-6, TRBV5-1 and TRBV20-1 among them.

Germline V gene data show CDR1 as SQVTM and CDR2 as ANQGSEA. The CDR3 extends over 11 amino acids. Trimming stripped 2 bases from V and 1 base from J, with 3 bases between. Built from TCR beta cDNA, the libraries had unique molecular identifiers in them. Each batch of about 1 to 11 million T cells produced 490,000 or so cDNA molecules. TCRdb passed the PCR reads through MiXCR, listing each CDR3 protein once. The sample shows approximately 730,000 distinct CDR3 sequences, 25% to 30% of them seen only once. This clonotype was recorded many times. Antigen specificity is unknown. Sample: blood. This chain uses TRBV29-1 with TRBJ2-7; unclear D gene. This receptor was obtained from a girl aged 10 to 17 with multiple sclerosis. Here the CDR3 DNA reads TGCAGCGTTGAACGATCCTACGAGCAGTACTTC. It yields the protein CSVERSYEQYF.